These T cell receptor beta chains were read from a single sample in a study of cytomegalovirus exposure and HLA in healthy donors. Here immunoSEQ multiplex PCR was the method, and the copy in TCRdb shows in-frame clones only, minus some. The data show 100,000 to 150,000 clones, about three quarters seen once. Source material: PBMCs. All receptors come from a female donor in good health and CMV-seronegative. The CDR3 runs from the conserved cysteine through the conserved F or W.

V | CDR3
TRBV18 | CASSRRGHINTEAFF
TRBV5-4 | CASSLYGPETQYF
TRBV27 | CASSSLAGIGGTQYF
TRBV28 | CASTPGDRVGNYGYTF
TRBV6-6 | CASGQGAGETQYF
TRBV2 | CASSEQGTSYEQYF
TRBV7-2 | CASSLDRDRYNEQFF
TRBV7-9 | CASSLVSAGDGEQYF
TRBV9 | CASSPGGTGRANYGYTF
TRBV2 | CASSQSKGFEKLFF
TRBV6-5 | CASSRLNAYEQYF
TRBV7-2 | CASSLDMNTEAFF
TRBV7-8 | CASSAGFSRRDYGYTF
TRBV10-3 | CATSNRGEEKLFF
TRBV10-3 | CAISEGRSSYEQYF
TRBV7-3 | CASSADRGREQYF
TRBV9 | CASSKGQSNTEAFF
TRBV28 | CASSFYQGKLDQPQHF
TRBV5-1 | CANSLETGNFYGYTF
TRBV28 | CASRSPGTGAREQYF
TRBV19 | CASSFRVPNQPQHF
TRBV28 | CASRGGTSGINEQFF
TRBV13 | CASRSGTATPAWGYGYTF
TRBV18 | CASSARLENTEAFF
TRBV10-3 | CAIGPGLADVGETQYF
TRBV6-5 | CASSSQGARSQPQHF
TRBV5-5 | CASSLRTGRGEETQYF
TRBV6-6 | CASSYSSTGRREQYF
TRBV5-1 | CASSSTGLAGGENSQYF
TRBV4-1 | CASSQGAGTQNSPLHF
TRBV7-2 | CASSLAGRHEKLFF
TRBV9 | CASSVAGSMQETQYF
TRBV7-9 | CASSLNPLSTGPKLFF
TRBV5-6 | CASSLGVTQYF
TRBV5-6 | CASSLGQTAQPQHF
TRBV19 | CASSIRRSATNEKLFF
TRBV13 | CASSALGTGIRVGYTF
TRBV18 | CASSLDRRTNEKLFF
TRBV30 | CAWKRLADNTGELFF
TRBV18 | CASSPVGGNTGELFF
TRBV29-1 | CSVGGVGFGDMQYF
TRBV5-1 | CASSLAAGPQETQYF
TRBV5-5 | CASSLGTDANTGELFF
TRBV7-9 | CASSPGTRYYEQYF
TRBV10-2 | CASCGQASTDTQYF
TRBV14 | CASSQERLAGGTGELFF
TRBV5-1 | CASSLEGAIGYTF